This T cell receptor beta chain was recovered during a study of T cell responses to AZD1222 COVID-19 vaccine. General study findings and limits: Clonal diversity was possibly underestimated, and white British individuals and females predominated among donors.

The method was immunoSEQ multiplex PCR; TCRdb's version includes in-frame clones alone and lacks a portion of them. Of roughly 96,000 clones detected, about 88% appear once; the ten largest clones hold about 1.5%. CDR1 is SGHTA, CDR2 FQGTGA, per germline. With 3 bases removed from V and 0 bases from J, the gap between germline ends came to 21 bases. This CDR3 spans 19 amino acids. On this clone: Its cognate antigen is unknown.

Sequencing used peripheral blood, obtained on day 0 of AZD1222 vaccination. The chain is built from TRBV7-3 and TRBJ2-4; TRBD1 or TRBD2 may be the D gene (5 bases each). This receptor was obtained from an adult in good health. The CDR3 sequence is CASSLCYEGRELAKNIQYF. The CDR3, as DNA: TGTGCCAGCAGCTTGTGCTATGAGGGCAGGGAACTAGCCAAAAACATTCAGTACTTC.